This entry is about one TCR beta chain. These data belong to a study of blood T cell repertoires in COVID-19. In the study overall: Both acute and convalescent COVID-19 samples were obtained from the United States, Italy and Spain. In each case, the material was cDNA or gDNA derived from T cells, B-cell-depleted T cells, or PBMCs.

TCRdb's table, derived via immunoSEQ multiplex PCR, lists solely in-frame clones and lacks some. Of a few hundred thousand clones in the sample, approximately 90% are singletons; the top ten hold around 6.5%. The sequenced sample was peripheral blood. The sequence came from a woman in her 30s with COVID-19, enrolled during active disease.

The CDR3 is CASSLGQQETQYF. CDR3 coding DNA: TGTGCCAGCAGCTTGGGACAGCAAGAGACCCAGTACTTC. The chain couples TRBV9 to TRBJ2-5, with 7 bases that match TRBD1. Germline CDR1 is SGDLS and CDR2 is YYNGEE. This CDR3 has 13 amino acids. The ends lost 4 bases at V and 2 bases at J; junction bases unmatched: 2. The full variable domain, its missing parts supplied by reference TRBV9 and TRBJ2-5, is DSGVTQTPKHLITATGQRVTLRCSPRSGDLSVYWYQQSLDQGLQFLIQYYNGEERAKGNILERFSAQQFPDLHSELNLSSLELGDSALYFCASSLGQQETQYFGPGTRLLVL.